The T cell receptor beta chain under discussion was sequenced for a study of cytomegalovirus exposure and HLA in healthy donors (dated by TCRdb to the late 2010s). About the full investigation: A later analysis indicated that the 90 to 150 validation repertoires were generated on the platform also employed for the 700 or so repertoires of the first cohort. To predict cytomegalovirus infection status, the study combined high-throughput TCR immunosequencing, statistical association of individual TCRs with disease status, and machine learning. A separate validation cohort of over 95 different subjects was used in addition to the roughly 640-subject first cohort. The aim of the study was to test whether cataloging public T cell receptors could identify signatures of past pathogen exposure. The study at large found these results: A later analysis had no HLA typing for the validation cohort, so co-occurrence there was scored across all 110 or so repertoires. Cytomegalovirus status was reported to be diagnosed by the classifier with high specificity and sensitivity in both the original and validation cohorts. A few of the identified cytomegalovirus-associated TCR beta chains were confirmed in vitro to be specific for cytomegalovirus antigens. Most TCR sequences were observed very rarely across donors, whereas some public TCRs were present in many individuals. It was suggested by the authors that the approach could potentially be generalized to other disease states and immunological phenotypes. A total of about 180 TCR beta chains were listed by the study as associated with cytomegalovirus. Subsequent analysis determined that TCRs grouped into clusters in the first cohort also showed a tendency toward co-occurrence across the 120 or so validation repertoires, and 90% to 95% of cluster scores exceeded 0.

The method was the immunoSEQ multiplex PCR assay. Per the authors' processing: A statistical classification framework was built for diagnosing cytomegalovirus status from the catalog of TCR beta chain sequences. TCRdb's version of the immuneACCESS table is confined to in-frame rearrangements and falls short of the full clone set. An unresolved V gene accounts for under half of the shortfall where checked; the remainder is of unknown origin. The V and J calls and the clone size are those of that table, but D and trimming were determined from the DNA. A total of tens of thousands of clones appear in this sample, 80% to 90% of them only once. The ten largest account for 3.5% to 4.5% of the sample. The donors belonged to the validation cohort of about 130 subjects, which was separate from the approximately 660-subject first cohort. Comments on this clone: The clone's antigen remains unknown. The record has no base qualities; no much larger clone is one base away.

V is reduced by 0 bases and J by 7 bases, leaving a spacing of 19 bases between them. The CDR3 contains 15 residues, cysteine and phenylalanine counted. Only the CDR3 DNA stays, 45 bases, in frame from base 1. CDR1 and CDR2 were assigned from the germline V gene (reference sequence) as GTSNPN and SVGIG. This receptor was identified in a woman in her late teens or twenties in good health and CMV-seropositive. The chain joins TRBV30 to TRBJ2-7; the D gene is perhaps TRBD2, on 6 matching bases. The sample was PBMCs. The CDR3 protein sequence reads: CAWSVLGGALGEQYF. The DNA sequence is as follows: TGTGCCTGGAGTGTACTGGGGGGAGCCTTGGGAGAGCAGTACTTC.